This T cell receptor (beta chain) was obtained from a study of T cell repertoires in aging, cancer and after chemotherapy. Rearranged V-D-J TRB sequences were amplified with a mixed TRB-A/B primer pool. Via MiXCR, TCRdb re-called the multiplex PCR reads, giving one row per CDR3 protein. The sample records roughly 12,000 distinct CDR3 sequences, 25% to 30% being singletons. Amplification of TCR beta used genomic DNA extracted from peripheral blood. V lost 6 bases and J 3 bases, leaving 12 bases between the germline ends. CDR1 and CDR2 from the germline V gene are DFQATT and SNEGSKA (reference sequence). The CDR3 covers 13 residues.

The chain has TRBV20-1 and TRBJ1-5; tentative D call: TRBD1 (6 bases). This sequence originates from a human donor with a blood cancer. Sequences were obtained from blood. The CDR3 protein is CSARQDLNQPQHF. DNA for the CDR3: TGCAGTGCGCGACAGGACCTCAATCAGCCCCAGCATTTT.